Below, one T cell receptor (beta chain) is given with its context. No antigen is known for it. CD45RO-negative, CCR7-selected cells formed the naive CD8 fraction, which excluded terminally differentiated effector memory CD45RA+ cells. The study enrolled healthy HIV-negative adults without recent acute infections or vaccinations as donors. CDR1 SQVTM and CDR2 ANQGSEA come from the germline V gene. Trimming cost V 5 bases and J 6 bases, with 10 bases left between them. The CDR3 has 11 amino acids. The authors ran the assay at deep level. Repertoires were generated with immunoSEQ multiplex PCR, while TCRdb's copy carries only in-frame clones and drops some. The table lists approximately 1.9 million clones, 80% to 95% of them singletons. This entry comes from a study of shared clonotypes between healthy human individuals. Study results and caveats: Roughly 5.3% of naive CD4 clonotypes were common to a handful of donors. Among donors, the sharing of clonotypes was expected to be influenced by sequencing depth.

This rearrangement joins TRBV29-1 to TRBJ1-2, with D maybe TRBD1 (5 bases). This TCR was recovered from a man between 18 and 29 years old in good health. Some clones in this sample may be carry-over from other donors' samples. The sample consisted of naive CD8+ T cells from PBMCs. The CDR3 DNA reads TGCAGCGTTAGCGGGGCTCATGGCTACACCTTC. It translates to CSVSGAHGYTF.